One sample yielded the 21 T cell receptor beta chains listed below, sequenced in a study of OX40 agonist ivuxolimab in advanced cancers. Here immunoSEQ multiplex PCR was the method, and the copy in TCRdb shows in-frame clones only, minus some. The table includes tens of thousands of clones, about 88% detected once. Source: CD4+ or CD8+ T cells sorted from blood, taken in a trial of the OX40 agonist ivuxolimab. Receptor source: an adult with an advanced solid tumor such as melanoma, head and neck, liver or kidney cancer.

The rearrangement links TRBV9 to TRBJ2-1, with 9 bases that match TRBD2. V lost 4 bases, J lost 9 bases, and 14 bases stayed unmatched. This CDR3 is 16 amino acids long. Looked up from germline, CDR1 is SGDLS and CDR2 is YYNGEE. CDR3 loop: CASSSSLTGTSPEQFF. DNA for the CDR3: TGTGCCAGCAGCTCAAGCCTAACCGGGACTAGCCCTGAGCAGTTCTTC.

The V call is TRBV30, the J call TRBJ2-7; D may be TRBD2 (6 bases). Trimming shortened V by 3 bases and J by 3 bases, and 12 bases separated the two germline ends. CDR3 size: 13 residues. Germline V lookup: CDR1 GTSNPN, CDR2 SVGIG (reference sequence). The CDR3, as DNA: TGTGCCTGGAGGCGGGGCAGTTACTACGAGCAGTACTTC. This translates into CAWRRGSYYEQYF. The variable domain in full, completed from reference TRBV30 and TRBJ2-7, reads SQTIHQWPATLVQPVGSPLSLECTVEGTSNPNLYWYRQAAGRGLQLLFYSVGIGQISSEVPQNLSASRPQDRQFILSSKKLLLSDSGFYLCAWRRGSYYEQYFGPGTRLTVT.

The rearrangement links TRBV7-9 to TRBJ2-1; D not resolved. The germline CDR1 and CDR2 sequences are SEHNR and FQNEAQ (reference sequence). The CDR3 length is 16 residues. Between the trimmed V and J ends, which lost 1 base and 1 base, there was a span of 11 bases. CDR3 DNA sequence: TGTGCCAGCAGCTTAGGGAAGGCAGGATCCTACAATGAGCAGTTCTTC. Translation gives CASSLGKAGSYNEQFF.

The V and J genes are TRBV5-4 and TRBJ2-1; TRBD2 matches 8 bases. This CDR3 is 17 amino acids long. CDR1 and CDR2 from the germline V gene are SGHNT and YYREEE (reference sequence). Trimming at V came to 0 bases and at J to 3 bases, leaving 8 bases not matched to a gene. CDR3 sequence: CASSLAPDLAGYNEQFF. The DNA for the CDR3 is TGTGCCAGCAGCTTGGCCCCGGATCTAGCGGGCTACAATGAGCAGTTCTTC.

The V gene is TRBV10-1, the J gene TRBJ2-7, with D uncertain. Germline assignment: CDR1 WNHNN and CDR2 SYGVQD (reference sequence). The CDR3 loop spans 15 amino acids. Trimming took off 6 bases at V and 6 bases at J, with 21 bases between the two ends. The CDR3 sequence is CASSPAHPRVLEQYF. DNA of the CDR3: TGCGCCAGCAGCCCGGCCCACCCCCGAGTCCTCGAGCAGTACTTC.

The chain is built from TRBV18 and TRBJ1-2, with 10 bases matching TRBD1. Losses at the gene ends were 1 base for V and 6 bases for J; bases not matched to a gene: 2. From germline, CDR1 is KGHSH and CDR2 LQKENI. This CDR3 spans 14 amino acids. CDR3 nucleotide sequence: TGTGCCAGCTCACCACGCGGGACAGGGGATGGCTACACCTTC. It encodes CASSPRGTGDGYTF.

The chain couples TRBV7-9 to TRBJ1-1, with D perhaps TRBD1 (5 bases). Deletions cut 4 bases from V and 1 base from J, with 7 bases between. CDR3 length: 13 residues. CDR1 is SEHNR, CDR2 FQNEAQ, per germline (reference sequence). CDR3 nucleotide sequence: TGTGCCAGCAGCTCAACAGGGAACACTGAAGCTTTCTTT. It is translated as CASSSTGNTEAFF.

The genes are TRBV18 and TRBJ2-1, with 7 bases matching TRBD1. This CDR3 spans 13 amino acids. The trim removed 3 bases at V and 9 bases at J, leaving 5 bases unmatched. CDR1 is KGHSH, CDR2 LQKENI, per germline. CDR3 nucleotides: TGTGCCAGCTCACCCCGACAGGGTGGTGAGCAGTTCTTC. The encoded protein is CASSPRQGGEQFF.

This rearrangement joins TRBV5-4 to TRBJ2-1, with 10 bases that match TRBD2. V lost 1 base, J lost 6 bases, and 10 bases stayed unmatched. This CDR3 contains 17 residues. Germline CDR1 and CDR2: SGHNT and YYREEE (reference sequence). The CDR3 loop reads CASSLKSQREGFNEQFF. DNA of the CDR3: TGTGCCAGCAGCTTGAAGTCGCAGCGGGAGGGCTTCAATGAGCAGTTCTTC.

The chain uses TRBV6-5 and TRBJ2-1; D gene unclear. The CDR3 runs 12 residues. Trimming took off 4 bases at V and 8 bases at J, with 9 bases between the two ends. Looked up from germline, CDR1 is MNHEY and CDR2 is SVGAGI. The CDR3 protein is CASSFSRHEQFF. The CDR3 bases are TGTGCCAGCAGTTTCTCCCGCCATGAGCAGTTCTTC.

The gene calls are TRBV4-3 and TRBJ2-3; 8 nucleotides align to TRBD1. The length of the CDR3 is 16 residues. V was pared by 0 bases and J by 4 bases, with 6 bases of the junction left unmatched. The germline gives CDR1 LGHNA, CDR2 YSLEER. For the CDR3, the DNA is TGCGCCAGCAGCCAAGATGGCGGGACAGGAGCAGATACGCAGTATTTT. Its protein product is CASSQDGGTGADTQYF.

The rearrangement uses TRBV10-2 and TRBJ2-1; TRBD2 aligns across 8 bases. Germline V CDR1 and CDR2: WSHSY, SAAADI. The V gene end was trimmed by 6 bases and the J gene end by 10 bases; junction bases not matched to a gene: 11. This CDR3 has 14 residues. The CDR3 DNA reads TGCGCCAGCAGACAAAGTGTAAGCGGGAGCGAGCAGTTCTTC. This gives the protein CASRQSVSGSEQFF.

The chain uses TRBV6-5 and TRBJ2-7, with 7 bases fitting TRBD1. With V trimmed by 4 bases and J by 3 bases, 9 bases remained unmatched. The germline V gene encodes CDR1 MNHEY and CDR2 SVGAGI. This CDR3 has 15 residues. This chain's CDR3 is CASSSPPTGHYEQYF. Written as DNA, the CDR3 is TGTGCCAGCAGTTCCCCTCCGACAGGGCACTACGAGCAGTACTTC.

This chain's CDR3 is CASSLEGLWGEQYF. The CDR3 coding sequence is TGTGCCAGCAGCTTAGAAGGTTTATGGGGCGAGCAGTACTTC. The chain carries TRBV11-2 and TRBJ2-7; no reliable D call. Trimming removed 0 bases from V and 6 bases from J, with 12 bases in between. Germline values: CDR1 SGHAT, CDR2 FQNNGV. The CDR3 is made up of 14 amino acids.

The CDR3 region is CASSLLGAYEQYF. CDR3 sequence (DNA): TGCGCCAGCAGCCTACTAGGAGCCTACGAGCAGTACTTC. The chain combines TRBV5-1 with TRBJ2-7; D perhaps matches TRBD2 (5 bases). Germline V CDR1 and CDR2: SGHRS, YFSETQ. The CDR3 sequence is 13 residues long. V was clipped by 4 bases and J by 2 bases, with 10 bases between them.

The chain uses TRBV6-5 and TRBJ1-6, with 10 bases lining up with TRBD1. This CDR3 has 15 amino acids. V gave up 1 base and J gave up 10 bases; unmatched junction bases: 4. Germline V gene data show CDR1 as MNHEY and CDR2 as SVGAGI. As DNA, the CDR3 is TGTGCCAGCAGTTACTTTGGACAGGGGGGCTCACCCCTCCACTTT. Protein: CASSYFGQGGSPLHF.

In this sample, this clone turned up once. The V and J genes are TRBV4-1 and TRBJ1-3; D is unresolved. Germline V gene lookup returns CDR1 MGHRA and CDR2 YSYEKL. The CDR3 totals 15 residues. The ends were cut back, 1 base at V and 2 bases at J, with 9 bases in the middle. CDR3 sequence: CASSQVSEAGNTIYF. In DNA, the CDR3 is TGCGCCAGCAGCCAAGTCTCGGAGGCTGGAAACACCATATATTTT.

The chain couples TRBV5-8 to TRBJ1-5, with 10 nucleotides matching TRBD1. V was clipped by 4 bases and J by 4 bases; unmatched bases: 5. This CDR3 is built from 15 residues. CDR1 SGHTS and CDR2 YDEGEE come from the germline V gene. CDR3: CASSPDRGSNQPQHF. In DNA, the CDR3 is TGTGCCAGCAGCCCGGACAGGGGGAGTAATCAGCCCCAGCATTTT.

This chain links TRBV5-4 with TRBJ2-7, with 9 bases that match TRBD1. Germline values: CDR1 SGHNT, CDR2 YYREEE (reference sequence). This CDR3 is 15 amino acids long. With V trimmed by 3 bases and J by 0 bases, 4 bases remained unmatched. This CDR3 reads CASSSTGGFSYEQYF. The CDR3, as DNA: TGTGCCAGCAGCTCGACAGGGGGTTTCTCCTACGAGCAGTACTTC.

The CDR3, as DNA: TGTGCCAGCAGCAAGCGTGGTGAGCAGTTCTTC. Translated: CASSKRGEQFF. V is TRBV9 and J is TRBJ2-1, with no clear D. Looked up from germline, CDR1 is SGDLS and CDR2 is YYNGEE. With 4 bases removed from V and 9 bases from J, the gap between germline ends came to 8 bases. CDR3 size: 11 residues.

This chain links TRBV9 with TRBJ2-7; D is unresolved. Germline lookup yields CDR1 SGDLS and CDR2 YYNGEE. The CDR3 is 14 amino acids. Trimming stripped 0 bases from V and 0 bases from J, with 7 bases between. The CDR3, as DNA: TGTGCCAGCAGCGTAGAACTGACCTCCTACGAGCAGTACTTC. Residues: CASSVELTSYEQYF. The whole variable domain, filled in from reference TRBV9 and TRBJ2-7, reads DSGVTQTPKHLITATGQRVTLRCSPRSGDLSVYWYQQSLDQGLQFLIQYYNGEERAKGNILERFSAQQFPDLHSELNLSSLELGDSALYFCASSVELTSYEQYFGPGTRLTVT.